This T cell receptor (beta chain) was obtained from a study of T cell changes during pregnancy in multiple sclerosis. The junction had 6 bases not matched to a gene; V was cut back by 6 bases and J by 3 bases. CDR1 and CDR2 from the germline V gene are SNHLY and FYNNEI. This CDR3 contains 14 residues. Some clones are missing from TCRdb's copy, which holds only in-frame ones; the method was immunoSEQ multiplex PCR. The sample lists tens of thousands of clones; 85% to 90% were seen once. The source material was CD4+ T cells from peripheral blood mononuclear cells, sampled in the first trimester of pregnancy. The chain is built from TRBV2 and TRBJ1-1; 8 bases agree with TRBD1. This clonotype originated in a female donor with multiple sclerosis, enrolled in a pregnancy study. The CDR3: CASSVDRDDTEAFF. The CDR3 DNA sequence: TGTGCCAGCAGCGTGGACAGGGATGACACTGAAGCTTTCTTT.